Each of the 23 T cell receptor beta chains below was sequenced from the same sample in a study of early stage breast cancer tumors. Measured with immunoSEQ multiplex PCR; TCRdb has only the in-frame clones, and not every one. In the table there are more than 60,000 clones, 65% to 85% of which are singletons. Sequenced material: blood. The receptors derive from a person aged 55 to 75 with breast cancer.

The chain links TRBV10-2 to TRBJ2-7, with TRBD1 identical over 8 bases. In germline, CDR1 is WSHSY, CDR2 SAAADI. The CDR3 spans 14 residues. V lost 3 bases and J lost 4; bases outside the gene matches: 5. The CDR3, as DNA: TGCGCCAGCAGTGACCGGACAGGGCGGTACGAGCAGTACTTC. Protein sequence: CASSDRTGRYEQYF.

The chain joins TRBV6-6 to TRBJ2-7; 7 nucleotides align to TRBD2. CDR1 is MNHNY and CDR2 is SVGAGI in the germline V gene (reference sequence). The V segment lost 5 bases and the J segment 3 bases; nucleotides outside the gene matches: 10. The CDR3 spans 15 residues. The CDR3 nucleotides are TGTGCCAGCAGTCCGACGAGGGAGGGCAACTACGAGCAGTACTTC. Encoded protein: CASSPTREGNYEQYF.

The gene calls are TRBV15 and TRBJ2-7; 10 bases fit TRBD2. This CDR3 comprises 17 residues. J lost 3 bases, V lost 0 bases, and 8 bases had no gene match. CDR1 LNHNV and CDR2 YYDKDF come from the germline V gene (reference sequence). CDR3 loop: CATSRDQGSGRYYEQYF. Here the CDR3 DNA reads TGTGCCACCAGCAGAGATCAGGGTAGCGGGAGGTACTACGAGCAGTACTTC.

V usage is TRBV19 and J usage is TRBJ2-7, with TRBD2 as a possible D gene (7 bases). The CDR3 sequence is 14 residues long. Germline lookup yields CDR1 LNHDA and CDR2 SQIVND (reference sequence). Trimming cost V 9 bases and J 2 bases, with 17 bases left between them. The CDR3 sequence: CASTGGLGPYEQYF. CDR3 nucleotide sequence: TGTGCCAGCACCGGGGGGCTGGGACCCTACGAGCAGTACTTC.

This sequence joins TRBV30 and TRBJ2-1; perhaps TRBD2 as D (5 bases). CDR3 length: 14 residues. Germline lookup yields CDR1 GTSNPN and CDR2 SVGIG (reference sequence). Between the trimmed V and J ends, which lost 3 bases and 9 bases, there was a span of 18 bases. In DNA form, the CDR3 reads TGTGCCTGGAGGAGTGGACTCTCCTACGGTGAGCAGTTCTTC. Amino acid sequence: CAWRSGLSYGEQFF.

This chain connects TRBV9 to TRBJ2-2; possible D gene TRBD2, 5 bases. Trimming cost V 4 bases and J 6 bases, with 13 bases left between them. Germline-derived CDR1 and CDR2 are SGDLS and YYNGEE. The CDR3 sequence is 14 residues long. The CDR3 DNA reads TGTGCCAGCAGCCTCCACCAGGAGGCCGGGGAGCTGTTTTTT. It yields the protein CASSLHQEAGELFF.

The rearrangement uses TRBV20-1 and TRBJ2-7; the D is unclear. Germline values: CDR1 DFQATT, CDR2 SNEGSKA (reference sequence). This CDR3 comprises 11 residues. V gave up 3 bases and J gave up 0 bases, with 3 bases separating them. CDR3 loop: CSASPSYEQYF. CDR3 DNA sequence: TGCAGTGCTAGTCCCTCCTACGAGCAGTACTTC.

The V call is TRBV27, the J call TRBJ1-1; D is possibly TRBD1 (6 bases). V shed 5 bases and J shed 10 bases, with 11 bases lying between them. Germline CDR1 and CDR2: MNHEY and SMNVEV (reference sequence). This CDR3 has 11 amino acids. The CDR3 loop reads CASSRQGTAFF. As DNA, the CDR3 is TGTGCCAGCAGTCGTCAGGGGACAGCTTTCTTT.

A single count supports this clone. Germline and junction disagree at one end, which may indicate a read error. The rearrangement uses TRBV6-1 and TRBJ1-1; the D gene is possibly TRBD1 (5 bases). The CDR3 spans 13 residues. Germline V gene data show CDR1 as MNHNS and CDR2 as SASEGT. Here the CDR3 reads CASSEGLQVIVLF. CDR3 nucleotides: TGTGCCAGCAGTGAAGGGCTACAGGTTATCGTCCTCTTT.

V is TRBV11-2 and J is TRBJ2-5; 11 nucleotides line up with TRBD1. Germline CDR1 and CDR2: SGHAT and FQNNGV. The CDR3 spans 18 residues. Losses at the gene ends were 5 bases for V and 0 bases for J; bases not matched to a gene: 11. The CDR3 sequence is CASSPGQGAFSYQETQYF. CDR3 coding DNA: TGTGCCAGCAGCCCCGGACAGGGGGCCTTTTCGTACCAAGAGACCCAGTACTTC.

This clone has more than one count but fewer than ten. The CDR3 bases are TGCGCCAGCACTCGGGACACAGGGAACACTGAAGCTTTCTTT. This encodes CASTRDTGNTEAFF. J is TRBJ1-1 and V is TRBV5-1; D perhaps matches TRBD1 (6 bases). Trimming pared 6 bases from V and 1 base from J, leaving 13 bases between. Germline assignment: CDR1 SGHRS and CDR2 YFSETQ. This CDR3 region has 14 residues. Full variable domain (rest looked up from reference TRBV5-1 and TRBJ1-1): KAGVTQTPRYLIKTRGQQVTLSCSPISGHRSVSWYQQTPGQGLQFLFEYFSETQRNKGNFPGRFSGRQFSNSRSEMNVSTLELGDSALYLCASTRDTGNTEAFFGQGTRLTVV.

The rearrangement uses TRBV28 and TRBJ2-3; D not resolved. The V end lost 8 bases, the J end lost 2 bases, and 17 bases lay between the germline ends. The CDR3 runs 15 residues. From germline, CDR1 is MDHEN and CDR2 SYDVKM. CDR3 in amino acids: CASAQPRAYTDTQYF. The CDR3 nucleotides are TGTGCCAGCGCCCAGCCTAGGGCGTACACAGATACGCAGTATTTT.

CDR3: CASSLDSGSWGDTQYF. CDR3 bases: TGCGCCAGCAGCTTGGATAGCGGGAGTTGGGGAGATACGCAGTATTTT. The chain uses TRBV5-1 and TRBJ2-3; the match to TRBD2 covers 9 bases. The ends lost 0 bases at V and 5 bases at J; junction bases unmatched: 7. The germline CDR1 and CDR2 sequences are SGHRS and YFSETQ. This CDR3 is 16 amino acids long.

This clone was detected a few times. The J gene is TRBJ1-6, the V gene TRBV7-8; D is perhaps TRBD1 (5 bases). Germline V CDR1 and CDR2: SGHVS, FQNEAQ. This CDR3 has 14 residues. Trimming took 5 bases from V and 9 from J, leaving 14 bases between them. The CDR3 DNA sequence: TGTGCCAGCAGCCCGAGGGGAGATGTTTCACCCCTCCACTTT. It is translated as CASSPRGDVSPLHF.

The chain has TRBV28 and TRBJ1-1, with D possibly matching TRBD1 (6 bases). Germline V gives CDR1 MDHEN, CDR2 SYDVKM. The CDR3 is 15 amino acids. V was pared by 5 bases and J by 6 bases, with 19 bases between. CDR3 protein: CASSNNGGLVSEAFF. The CDR3 region has the DNA TGTGCCAGCAGTAACAATGGGGGGCTTGTGTCTGAAGCTTTCTTT.

In its sample, this clone was seen a few times. The J gene is TRBJ2-1, the V gene TRBV11-2; no definite D call. V was cut by 0 bases and J by 10 bases, with 13 bases left in between. The V gene's germline CDR1 is SGHAT and CDR2 FQNNGV. The CDR3 has 14 residues. The CDR3 DNA is TGTGCCAGCAGCTTAGAAAAAGGAGTAATGGAGCAGTTCTTC. This translates into CASSLEKGVMEQFF.

DNA for the CDR3: TGTGCCAGCTCACCAGGGGCAAACCAAATCGGGGAGCAGTACTTC. Protein: CASSPGANQIGEQYF. V and J are TRBV18 and TRBJ2-7, with D possibly being TRBD1 (5 bases). This CDR3 region has 15 residues. Trimming pared 2 bases from V and 7 bases from J, leaving 18 bases between. Per the germline V gene, CDR1 is KGHSH and CDR2 is LQKENI.

This clone was found a few times. This chain links TRBV10-3 with TRBJ2-7; 7 bases are a match to TRBD1. The CDR3 is 12 amino acids. J was trimmed by 5 bases and V by 6 bases; bases with no gene match: 4. CDR1 is ENHRY, CDR2 SYGVKD, per germline. In nucleotides, the CDR3 is TGTGCCATCAGCCGGGACAGCAACGAGCAGTACTTC. Encoded protein: CAISRDSNEQYF.

The V call is TRBV9, the J call TRBJ2-2; D not resolved. The V and J ends lost 4 bases and 1 base respectively, with 11 bases between them. The V gene's germline CDR1 is SGDLS and CDR2 YYNGEE. The CDR3 has 15 residues. The CDR3 loop reads CASSPRTGNTGELFF. Written as DNA, the CDR3 is TGTGCCAGCAGCCCGCGGACGGGGAACACCGGGGAGCTGTTTTTT.

This chain uses TRBV9 with TRBJ2-3, with a tentative D call TRBD1 (6 bases). Trimming cost V 2 bases and J 0 bases, with 7 bases left between them. CDR3 length: 14 residues. CDR1 SGDLS and CDR2 YYNGEE come from the germline V gene. The CDR3 is CASSVGQSTDTQYF. CDR3 nucleotide sequence: TGTGCCAGCAGCGTTGGACAGAGCACAGATACGCAGTATTTT. Combining the CDR3 with reference TRBV9 and TRBJ2-3 gives the whole variable domain DSGVTQTPKHLITATGQRVTLRCSPRSGDLSVYWYQQSLDQGLQFLIQYYNGEERAKGNILERFSAQQFPDLHSELNLSSLELGDSALYFCASSVGQSTDTQYFGPGTRLTVL.

The rearrangement links TRBV28 to TRBJ2-5; TRBD2 aligns across 16 bases. The CDR3 runs 15 residues. V lost 10 bases and J lost 3; bases outside the gene matches: 5. Germline lookup yields CDR1 MDHEN and CDR2 SYDVKM. CDR3 DNA sequence: TGTGCCACCGGGACTAGCGGGGGGGTGGAAGAGACCCAGTACTTC. Translated: CATGTSGGVEETQYF.

A note on this clone: Other DNA variants within this sample encode the same CDR3. The chain recombines TRBV7-9 with TRBJ2-7; D is perhaps TRBD1 or TRBD2 (5 bases each). The CDR3 sequence is 12 residues long. Germline V gene data show CDR1 as SEHNR and CDR2 as FQNEAQ (reference sequence). V was clipped by 9 bases and J by 0 bases, with 9 bases between them. The CDR3 region is CASGDGSYEQYF. In DNA, the CDR3 is TGTGCCAGTGGGGACGGCTCCTACGAGCAGTACTTC. Using reference TRBV7-9 and TRBJ2-7 for the parts outside the CDR3, the full variable domain is DTGVSQNPRHKITKRGQNVTFRCDPISEHNRLYWYRQTLGQGPEFLTYFQNEAQLEKSRLLSDRFSAERPKGSFSTLEIQRTEQGDSAMYLCASGDGSYEQYFGPGTRLTVT.

This CDR3 reads CASGLMPPGRGERGNQPQHF. The CDR3 DNA reads TGTGCTAGTGGTTTGATGCCTCCGGGACGAGGGGAAAGGGGCAATCAGCCCCAGCATTTT. The rearrangement links TRBV12-5 to TRBJ1-5, with a tentative D call TRBD1 (5 bases). CDR1 is LGHNT, CDR2 FRNRAP, per germline. Deletions cut 2 bases from V and 2 bases from J, with 25 bases between. The CDR3 extends over 20 amino acids.